This T cell receptor (beta chain) was sequenced during a study of blood T cell repertoires in COVID-19. Study overall: The United States, Italy and Spain supplied acute and convalescent COVID-19 samples. T cells, B-cell-depleted T cells, or PBMCs supplied cDNA or gDNA.

In the original workflow: Scientists estimated how many nucleated cells there were by amplifying reference gene primers. Here immunoSEQ multiplex PCR was the method, and the copy in TCRdb shows in-frame clones only, minus some. Clonal size and the V and J genes are those of that table, whereas D and trimming came from the DNA. The repertoire holds 200,000 to 300,000 clones, with just under 90% as singletons. The V end was cut by 5 bases, the J end by 4 bases, with 15 bases between. CDR1 is MNHEY, CDR2 SMNVEV, per germline (reference sequence). The CDR3 consists of 15 residues. V is TRBV27 and J is TRBJ1-3; a weak D match, TRBD1 (5 bases). The sample taken for sequencing was peripheral blood. The source of this sequence is a woman aged 40 to 50 with acute or convalescent COVID-19. Written as DNA, the CDR3 is TGTGCCAGCAGTCTCGGACATGGGTCGGGAAACACCATATATTTT. Residues: CASSLGHGSGNTIYF.